This T cell receptor beta chain was identified in a study of CD8+CD57+ T cells in acquired aplastic anemia. Overall study context: DNA from sorted CD4+ and CD8+ cells averaged roughly 3.4 ug.

Germline CDR1 and CDR2: SGHTA and FQGTGA. V dropped 5 bases and J dropped 7; count of bases not matched to a gene: 4. The CDR3 length is 14 residues. The TCR beta profiling, which covered VDJ combination and CDR3 sequence, was carried out using genomic DNA as the template. TCRdb analysed the reads with MiXCR anew, one entry per CDR3 protein. The sample records around 500,000 distinct CDR3 sequences, about a third being singletons. Patients picked for sequencing had shown CD8+CD57+ cell expansion detected by flow cytometry. Among the patients, none had received any therapy at the time of blood sampling. Whole-study findings and limits: Patients were compared with controls for CD8+ Simpson's diversity, and no significant difference emerged.

Worth noting for this clonotype: Its antigen is currently unknown. With a much larger clone just one base away, this may be a read error.

The source material was sorted CD4+, CD8+, or CD8+CD57+ T cells (not recorded which) from PBMCs. This TCR derives from a human donor with aplastic anemia. The chain employs TRBV7-3 and TRBJ2-7, with TRBD2 matching 14 bases. DNA for the CDR3: TGTGCCAGCAGCAGGGGACTAGCGGGAGAAGAGCAGTACTTC. Its protein product is CASSRGLAGEEQYF.